Below, 29 T cell receptor beta chains from the same sample are listed, as sequenced in a study of T cells in Graves' hyperthyroidism and ophthalmopathy. RNA transcripts yielded amplified TCR beta CDR3 regions. RT-PCR in the first round (using the HTBI primer set) targeted the TCR CDR3. MiXCR was run by TCRdb on the multiplex PCR reads, yielding one entry per CDR3 protein. The sample lists about 640,000 distinct CDR3 sequences, more than 20% occurring once. The sample taken for sequencing was blood. The source of these receptors is a man aged 25-40 years with Graves' ophthalmopathy.

The J gene is TRBJ1-2, the V gene TRBV30; D is unclear. V was clipped by 3 bases and J by 8 bases, with 10 bases between them. Per germline, CDR1 GTSNPN and CDR2 SVGIG (reference sequence). CDR3 length: 11 amino acids. The CDR3 loop reads CAWRGMAGYTF. CDR3 DNA: TGTGCCTGGAGAGGTATGGCCGGCTACACCTTC.

This clonotype has only a few counts. The chain is built from TRBV12-3 or TRBV12-4 and TRBJ2-2, with D tentatively TRBD1 or TRBD2 (5 bases each). There are 14 residues in the CDR3. V was pared by 7 bases and J by 5 bases, with 14 bases between. The CDR3 is CASNKRGSTGELFF. Here the CDR3 DNA reads TGTGCCAGCAACAAGAGGGGTTCTACCGGGGAGCTGTTTTTT.

The CDR3 spells CASSPPSGYTDTQYF. DNA of the CDR3: TGTGCCAGCAGCCCACCTAGCGGCTACACAGATACGCAGTATTTT. This chain connects TRBV5-4 to TRBJ2-3, with TRBD2 matching 7 bases. Germline loops: CDR1 SGHNT, CDR2 YYREEE (reference sequence). The CDR3 sequence is 15 residues long. V trimming: 4 bases; J trimming: 2 bases; junction bases outside the gene matches: 7. Full variable domain (missing parts from reference TRBV5-4 and TRBJ2-3): ETGVTQSPTHLIKTRGQQVTLRCSSQSGHNTVSWYQQALGQGPQFIFQYYREEENGRGNFPPRFSGLQFPNYSSELNVNALELDDSALYLCASSPPSGYTDTQYFGPGTRLTVL.

The chain carries TRBV20-1 and TRBJ2-7; 7 nucleotides line up with TRBD1. J lost 0 bases, V lost 6 bases, and 8 bases had no gene match. CDR3 length: 14 amino acids. Germline V gene lookup returns CDR1 DFQATT and CDR2 SNEGSKA (reference sequence). The CDR3 coding sequence is TGCAGTGCCCGGACAGGATTAAGCTCCTACGAGCAGTACTTC. Its protein product is CSARTGLSSYEQYF.

The count of this clonotype is one. A much larger clonotype is one base distant, so this may be a read error. The genes are TRBV4-1 and TRBJ1-2; the match to TRBD1 covers 7 bases. Germline V gene data show CDR1 as MGHRA and CDR2 as YSYEKL. V shed 0 bases and J 7 bases; nucleotides not matched to a gene: 5. This CDR3 is 14 amino acids long. CDR3 region: CASSQDPRGSGYTF. DNA of the CDR3: TGCGCCAGCAGCCAAGATCCCAGGGGGAGTGGCTACACCTTC.

This clonotype was detected a few times. The chain has TRBV5-1 and TRBJ2-1; 14 positions agree with TRBD2. The CDR3 runs 19 residues. Trimming took 3 bases from V and 4 from J; bases not matched to a gene: 12. Germline assignment: CDR1 SGHRS and CDR2 YFSETQ. DNA for the CDR3: TGCGCCAGCAGCTGGGGACTAGCGGGAGTTGGGGGGGGGTACAATGAGCAGTTCTTC. Amino acid sequence: CASSWGLAGVGGGYNEQFF.

This rearrangement joins TRBV13 to TRBJ1-2; tentative D call: TRBD1 (6 bases). The CDR3 has 14 residues. Germline V gene sequence: CDR1 PRHDT, CDR2 FYEKMQ (reference sequence). V dropped 6 bases and J dropped 6 bases, with 17 bases sitting between them. CDR3 sequence reads: CASSWFRGGDGYTF. In DNA, the CDR3 is TGTGCCAGCAGTTGGTTCAGGGGAGGAGATGGCTACACCTTC.

This clonotype occurred many times. The gene calls are TRBV30 and TRBJ1-1; D gene ambiguous. V was clipped by 3 bases and J by 4 bases, with 21 bases between them. There are 16 residues in the CDR3. Germline assignment: CDR1 GTSNPN and CDR2 SVGIG (reference sequence). The CDR3 sequence is CAWRDRKLPRGTEAFF. The CDR3 region has the DNA TGTGCCTGGAGGGACCGCAAGCTTCCTCGGGGCACTGAAGCTTTCTTT.

Only a few counts were recorded for this clonotype. The chain employs TRBV7-3 and TRBJ2-3; TRBD2 aligns across 13 bases. This CDR3 is 17 amino acids long. J was trimmed by 4 bases and V by 4 bases; bases with no gene match: 8. Germline V gene lookup returns CDR1 SGHTA and CDR2 FQGTGA. Here the CDR3 DNA reads TGTGCCAGCAGCTACGGACTAGCGGGAGTATCTGCAGATACGCAGTATTTT. Its protein product is CASSYGLAGVSADTQYF.

The gene calls are TRBV2 and TRBJ2-4; the D call may be TRBD1 or TRBD2 (5 bases each). The V end lost 8 bases, the J end lost 0 bases, and 11 bases lay between the germline ends. Per germline, CDR1 SNHLY and CDR2 FYNNEI. This CDR3 is built from 14 residues. The CDR3 loop reads CASRGGLAKNIQYF. CDR3 DNA sequence: TGTGCCAGCCGGGGCGGGTTAGCCAAAAACATTCAGTACTTC.

The count of this clonotype is one. The CDR3 DNA reads TGTGCCAGCAGCTTACTAGCGAGGTATTTAAACAATGAGCAGTTCTTC. Encoded protein: CASSLLARYLNNEQFF. V and J are TRBV27 and TRBJ2-1, with 7 bases fitting TRBD2. This CDR3 has 16 amino acids. Germline V gives CDR1 MNHEY, CDR2 SMNVEV (reference sequence). The junction had 13 bases not matched to a gene; V was cut back by 6 bases and J by 5 bases.

The rearrangement links TRBV3-1 to TRBJ1-5, with TRBD1 identical over 8 bases. The CDR3 contains 15 residues. The trim removed 1 base at V and 5 bases at J, leaving 4 bases unmatched. Germline V gene lookup returns CDR1 LGHDT and CDR2 YNNKEL (reference sequence). The CDR3 nucleotides are TGTGCCAGCAGCCAAGGACAGGGGTTTCATCAGCCCCAGCATTTT. Its translation: CASSQGQGFHQPQHF.

In regard to this clonotype: This clone may be a read error of a much larger clone one base away. It is likely a read error, because the conserved phenylalanine at the end of the CDR3 is missing. This chain joins TRBV2 and TRBJ2-1; D ambiguous. V was trimmed by 3 bases and J by 2 bases, leaving 5 bases between them. The CDR3 runs to 13 residues. The germline V gene encodes CDR1 SNHLY and CDR2 FYNNEI. The CDR3 spells CASSERPYNEQFL. The CDR3 DNA sequence: TGTGCCAGCAGTGAGCGACCCTACAATGAGCAGTTCCTC.

The rearrangement uses TRBV9 and TRBJ2-2; D possibly uses TRBD1 or TRBD2 (5 bases each). Deletions cut 3 bases from V and 8 bases from J, with 20 bases between. The CDR3 length is 16 residues. Germline-derived CDR1 and CDR2 are SGDLS and YYNGEE. The CDR3 loop is CASSAGPARRVGELFF. The CDR3 DNA reads as TGTGCCAGCAGCGCGGGGCCAGCGAGGCGTGTGGGGGAGCTGTTTTTT.

This chain connects TRBV6-2 or TRBV6-3 to TRBJ1-5; no firm D call. V dropped 6 bases and J dropped 1 base, with 10 bases sitting between them. CDR1 and CDR2 (germline): MNHEY, SVGEGT. The CDR3 length is 14 residues. CDR3 sequence: CASSRRRSNQPQHF. CDR3 DNA: TGTGCCAGCAGCCGCCGTCGGAGCAATCAGCCCCAGCATTTT.

As concerns this clonotype: Sequence at one end of the junction differs from germline and may be a read error. The CDR3 here is CASIQFRDSHNDGYTF. The CDR3 DNA is TGTGCCAGTATACAATTTAGGGACAGTCATAACGATGGCTACACCTTC. The rearrangement links TRBV19 to TRBJ1-2; TRBD1 matches 7 bases. The CDR3 has 16 residues. Germline lookup yields CDR1 LNHDA and CDR2 SQIVND (reference sequence).

This clonotype was seen a few times. The CDR3 nucleotides read TGTGCCAACGGGACAGGGGTTAATTCACCCCTCCACTTT. Encoded protein: CANGTGVNSPLHF. The genes are TRBV6-1 and TRBJ1-6, with 10 bases aligning to TRBD1. The V gene end was trimmed by 10 bases and the J gene end by 6 bases; junction bases not matched to a gene: 3. CDR1 is MNHNS and CDR2 is SASEGT in the germline V gene. There are 13 residues in the CDR3.

The chain has TRBV20-1 and TRBJ1-5; a possible D gene is TRBD1 (6 bases). The CDR3 contains 14 residues. CDR1 is DFQATT, CDR2 SNEGSKA, per germline (reference sequence). Trimming removed 6 bases at V and 3 bases at J, with 15 bases between. CDR3: CSAGGGTINQPQHF. The DNA of the CDR3 is TGCAGTGCCGGGGGCGGGACGATCAATCAGCCCCAGCATTTT.

This clonotype appeared many times. This rearrangement joins TRBV12-3 or TRBV12-4 to TRBJ2-5; D is unclear. Deletions cut 3 bases from V and 5 bases from J, with 16 bases between. The CDR3 is 15 amino acids. The CDR3 sequence: CASSFSDSPGETQYF. CDR3 in DNA: TGTGCCAGCAGTTTCTCCGACTCCCCTGGGGAGACCCAGTACTTC.

This clonotype was recorded many times. The rearrangement uses TRBV27 and TRBJ1-3; D gene unclear. Germline V gene sequence: CDR1 MNHEY, CDR2 SMNVEV (reference sequence). This CDR3 comprises 14 residues. V was cut by 2 bases and J by 4 bases, with 9 bases left in between. Here the CDR3 reads CASSLRGIGNTIYF. The CDR3 region has the DNA TGTGCCAGCAGTTTACGAGGCATAGGAAACACCATATATTTT.

This clonotype was seen many times. The gene calls are TRBV2 and TRBJ2-3, with TRBD1 matching 8 bases. Germline trimming cut 10 bases from V and 2 bases from J; bases unmatched to any gene: 14. Germline assignment: CDR1 SNHLY and CDR2 FYNNEI. CDR3 length: 16 residues. CDR3: CAIGGVRQGSTDTQYF. CDR3 DNA sequence: TGTGCCATCGGTGGAGTCAGACAGGGGTCCACAGATACGCAGTATTTT.

Comments on this clonotype: A junction end diverges from the germline sequence, so it may reflect a read error. This sequence joins TRBV7-8 and TRBJ1-1; D gene unclear. This CDR3 contains 14 residues. Germline V CDR1 and CDR2: SGHVS, FQNEAQ. In DNA form, the CDR3 reads TGTGCCGGCAGCTACAACAGTGGCAGCACTGAAGCTTTCTTT. Translated, it gives CAGSYNSGSTEAFF.

This rearrangement joins TRBV29-1 to TRBJ2-1; TRBD1 matches 8 bases. Losses at the gene ends were 4 bases for V and 4 bases for J; bases not matched to a gene: 6. Per the germline V gene, CDR1 is SQVTM and CDR2 is ANQGSEA. CDR3 size: 14 residues. CDR3 sequence: CSVVYRGFYNEQFF. CDR3 nucleotide sequence: TGCAGCGTTGTCTACAGGGGGTTTTACAATGAGCAGTTCTTC.

The chain uses TRBV7-9 and TRBJ2-7; TRBD1 agrees at 7 bases. With 4 bases clipped from V and 1 base from J, the junction kept 13 bases outside the gene matches. Germline V gene data show CDR1 as SEHNR and CDR2 as FQNEAQ (reference sequence). This CDR3 is built from 17 residues. The CDR3 sequence is CASSSMDNRDRSYEQYF. In DNA, the CDR3 is TGTGCCAGCAGCTCAATGGACAACCGGGACAGATCCTACGAGCAGTACTTC.

The chain has TRBV9 and TRBJ1-1; weak D call: TRBD1 (6 bases). The CDR3 runs to 15 residues. CDR1 SGDLS and CDR2 YYNGEE come from the germline V gene. The V gene lost 3 bases and the J gene lost 5 bases, with 17 bases spanning the gap. CDR3: CASSAEGGRDTEAFF. CDR3 bases: TGTGCCAGCAGCGCCGAGGGGGGGCGGGATACTGAAGCTTTCTTT.

The chain is built from TRBV3-1 and TRBJ2-1; 9 bases agree with TRBD2. CDR3 length equals 19 residues. The germline V gene has CDR1 LGHDT and CDR2 YNNKEL (reference sequence). With V trimmed by 0 bases and J by 4 bases, 13 bases remained unmatched. The CDR3 protein is CASSQDLRDSGSPYNEQFF. The CDR3 DNA sequence: TGTGCCAGCAGCCAAGATCTCAGGGATAGCGGGAGCCCTTACAATGAGCAGTTCTTC.

The rearrangement links TRBV10-2 to TRBJ2-7; TRBD2 matches 8 bases. V shed 5 bases, J shed 2 bases, and the junction held 11 bases outside the gene matches. The CDR3 has 16 amino acids. Looked up from germline, CDR1 is WSHSY and CDR2 is SAAADI. CDR3 loop: CASSPVVEAGAYEQYF. The CDR3 region has the DNA TGCGCCAGCAGTCCAGTCGTAGAAGCGGGAGCCTACGAGCAGTACTTC.

Many counts were recorded for this clonotype. The CDR3, as DNA: TGTGCCAGCAGTTTGGGGGTCTTCGTCCGGCGGGAGAACGAGCAGTACTTC. It encodes CASSLGVFVRRENEQYF. This chain uses TRBV28 with TRBJ2-7; 7 bases line up with TRBD2. CDR1 and CDR2 from the germline V gene are MDHEN and SYDVKM. There are 17 residues in the CDR3. With V trimmed by 3 bases and J by 5 bases, 16 bases remained unmatched.

This clonotype was counted at least ten times. This rearrangement joins TRBV11-2 to TRBJ2-7; weak D call: TRBD1 (6 bases). Germline-derived CDR1 and CDR2 are SGHAT and FQNNGV. V was trimmed by 4 bases and J by 4 bases, leaving 14 bases between them. The CDR3 totals 14 residues. The CDR3 coding sequence is TGTGCCAGCAGCTCCAACCGGGACAATTACGAGCAGTACTTC. Translating gives CASSSNRDNYEQYF.